Sequencing of this T cell receptor (beta chain) was carried out in a study of tumor and adjacent non-tumor tissue in lung cancer. The template was RNA from unsorted bulk tissue. The germline V and J ends were trimmed by 3 bases and 5 bases, with 13 bases remaining between them. The CDR3 loop spans 14 amino acids. Study-level results: Top 100 clones took a larger repertoire share in normal lung. Significantly higher TCR diversity was found in tumor than normal lung. Patients with more diverse tumor TCRs had worse survival.

With regard to this clonotype: As yet, its antigen is unknown. The CDR3 does not close with the conserved phenylalanine or tryptophan, likely indicating a read error.

Three rounds of nested PCR, following a modified ARM-PCR protocol, produced the TCRbeta library. One entry per CDR3 protein, called by TCRdb with MiXCR from the multiplex PCR reads. The sample holds about 75,000 distinct CDR3 sequences, around four fifths seen once. The clonotype comes from a woman aged 50 to 65 with non-small cell lung cancer. The rearrangement joins TRBV12-3 or TRBV12-4 to TRBJ2-5; unclear D gene. Sequencing was carried out using lung tumor tissue. CDR3 bases: TGTGCCAGCAGTTTCAATCTGGCTGGGGAGACCCAGTACTTA. Translation gives CASSFNLAGETQYL.